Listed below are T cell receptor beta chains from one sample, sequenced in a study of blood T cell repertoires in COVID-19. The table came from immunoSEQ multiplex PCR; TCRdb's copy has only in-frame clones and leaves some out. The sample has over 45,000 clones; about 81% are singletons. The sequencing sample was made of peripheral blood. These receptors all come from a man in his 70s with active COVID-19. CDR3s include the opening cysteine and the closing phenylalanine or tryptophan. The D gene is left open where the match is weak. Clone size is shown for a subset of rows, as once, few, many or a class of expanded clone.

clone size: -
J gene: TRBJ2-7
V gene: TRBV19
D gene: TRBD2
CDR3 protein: CASRALAGGTYEQYF
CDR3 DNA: TGTGCCAGTAGGGCACTAGCGGGAGGCACCTACGAGCAGTACTTC

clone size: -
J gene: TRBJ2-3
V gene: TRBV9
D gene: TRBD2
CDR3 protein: CASSSGLAGASTDTQYF
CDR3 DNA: TGTGCCAGCAGTTCGGGACTAGCGGGGGCAAGCACAGATACGCAGTATTTT

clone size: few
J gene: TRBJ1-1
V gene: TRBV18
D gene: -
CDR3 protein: CASSLDSTEAFF
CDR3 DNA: TGTGCCAGCTCACTTGACAGTACTGAAGCTTTCTTT

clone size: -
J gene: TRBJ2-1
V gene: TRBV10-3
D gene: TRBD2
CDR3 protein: CAISASGRGYNEQFF
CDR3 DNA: TGTGCCATCAGTGCTAGCGGGAGGGGCTACAATGAGCAGTTCTTC

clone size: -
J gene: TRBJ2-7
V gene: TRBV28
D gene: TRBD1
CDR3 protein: CASSMRGPEQYF
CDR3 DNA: TGTGCCAGCAGTATGAGGGGGCCCGAGCAGTACTTC

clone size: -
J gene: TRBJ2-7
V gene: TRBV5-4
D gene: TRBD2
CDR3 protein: CASSLVVSSGRAGSYEQYF
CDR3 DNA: TGTGCCAGCAGCTTGGTAGTGTCTAGCGGGAGGGCGGGGTCTTACGAGCAGTACTTC

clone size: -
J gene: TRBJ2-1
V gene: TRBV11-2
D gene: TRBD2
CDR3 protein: CASSSGTRGGRQFF
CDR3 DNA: TGTGCCAGCAGTTCCGGGACTAGAGGTGGCCGGCAGTTCTTC

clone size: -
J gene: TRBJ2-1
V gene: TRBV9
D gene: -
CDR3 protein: CASSVFMGAGYNEQFF
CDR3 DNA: TGTGCCAGCAGCGTATTTATGGGGGCTGGTTACAATGAGCAGTTCTTC

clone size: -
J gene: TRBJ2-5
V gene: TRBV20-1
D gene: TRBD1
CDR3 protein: CSALGPGQVNF
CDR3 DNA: TGCAGTGCTTTAGGACCGGGACAGGTTAACTTC

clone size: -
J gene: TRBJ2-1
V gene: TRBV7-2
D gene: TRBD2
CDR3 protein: CASSFARLAGGNEQFF
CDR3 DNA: TGTGCCAGCAGCTTCGCCCGACTAGCGGGAGGTAATGAGCAGTTCTTC

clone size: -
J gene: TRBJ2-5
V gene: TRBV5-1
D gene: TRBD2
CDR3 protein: CASRGGKQETQYF
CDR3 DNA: TGCGCCAGCAGGGGGGGGAAACAAGAGACCCAGTACTTC

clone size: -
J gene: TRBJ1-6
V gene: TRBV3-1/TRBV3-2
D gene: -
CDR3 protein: CASSQAHTNNSPLHF
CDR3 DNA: TGTGCCAGCAGCCAAGCTCACACAAATAATTCACCCCTCCACTTT

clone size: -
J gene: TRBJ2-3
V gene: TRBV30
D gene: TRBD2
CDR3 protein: CAWGRWVLREGRADTQYF
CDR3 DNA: TGTGCCTGGGGGCGGTGGGTCCTTCGGGAGGGCCGGGCAGATACGCAGTATTTT

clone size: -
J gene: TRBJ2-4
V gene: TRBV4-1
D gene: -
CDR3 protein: CASSRGDGVRNIQYF
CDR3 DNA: TGCGCCAGCAGCCGGGGGGACGGGGTTCGAAACATTCAGTACTTC

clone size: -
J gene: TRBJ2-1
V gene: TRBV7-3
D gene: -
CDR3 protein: CASSLRPDIYNEQFF
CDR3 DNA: TGTGCCAGCAGCTTAAGGCCAGACATTTACAATGAGCAGTTCTTC

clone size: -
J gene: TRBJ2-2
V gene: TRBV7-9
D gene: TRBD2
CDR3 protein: CASSLPSGSSGELFF
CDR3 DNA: TGTGCCAGCAGCTTACCTAGCGGGAGCAGCGGGGAGCTGTTTTTT

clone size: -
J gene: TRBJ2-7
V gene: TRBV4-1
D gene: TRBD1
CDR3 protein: CASSQEVHRDRDYEQYF
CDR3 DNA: TGCGCCAGCAGCCAAGAGGTCCACCGGGACAGGGACTACGAGCAGTACTTC

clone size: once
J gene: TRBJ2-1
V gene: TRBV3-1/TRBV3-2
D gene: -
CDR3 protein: CASSQTYNEQFF
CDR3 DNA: TGTGCCAGCAGCCAAACTTACAATGAGCAGTTCTTC

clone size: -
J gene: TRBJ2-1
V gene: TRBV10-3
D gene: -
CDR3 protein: CAISTGTPEQFF
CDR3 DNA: TGTGCCATCAGTACCGGGACTCCTGAGCAGTTCTTC

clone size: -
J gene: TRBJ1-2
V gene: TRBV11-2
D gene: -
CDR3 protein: CASSLGPGEIGYTF
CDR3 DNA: TGTGCCAGCAGCTTAGGGCCAGGGGAGATTGGCTACACCTTC

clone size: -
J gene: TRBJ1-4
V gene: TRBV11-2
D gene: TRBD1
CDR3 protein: CASSELTGARDEKLFF
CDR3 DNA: TGTGCCAGCAGCGAGCTAACAGGGGCCCGAGATGAAAAACTGTTTTTT

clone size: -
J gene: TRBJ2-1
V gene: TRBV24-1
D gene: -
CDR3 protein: CATSDSLSYNEQFF
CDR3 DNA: TGTGCCACCAGTGATTCCCTGTCCTACAATGAGCAGTTCTTC

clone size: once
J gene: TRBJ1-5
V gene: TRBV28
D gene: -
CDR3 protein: CASSPPGGTNQPQHF
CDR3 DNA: TGTGCCAGCAGTCCCCCGGGGGGGACCAATCAGCCCCAGCATTTT

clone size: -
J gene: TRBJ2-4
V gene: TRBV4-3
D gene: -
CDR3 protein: CASSHGLSENIQYF
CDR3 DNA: TGCGCCAGCAGCCATGGACTATCCGAAAACATTCAGTACTTC

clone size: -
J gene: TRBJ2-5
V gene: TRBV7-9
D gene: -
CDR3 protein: CASSLQETQYF
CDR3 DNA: TGTGCCAGCAGCCTCCAAGAGACCCAGTACTTC

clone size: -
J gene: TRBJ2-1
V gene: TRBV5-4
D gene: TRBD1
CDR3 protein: CASSSDRASYNEQFF
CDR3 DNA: TGTGCCAGCAGCTCTGACAGGGCCAGTTACAATGAGCAGTTCTTC

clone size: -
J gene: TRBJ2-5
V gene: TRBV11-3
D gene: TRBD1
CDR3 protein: CASSLGTGGQETQYF
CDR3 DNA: TGTGCCAGCAGCTTAGGGACAGGGGGCCAAGAGACCCAGTACTTC

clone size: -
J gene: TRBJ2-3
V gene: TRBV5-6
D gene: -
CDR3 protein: CASRSGPGTDTQYF
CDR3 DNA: TGTGCCAGCAGGAGCGGGCCGGGCACAGATACGCAGTATTTT

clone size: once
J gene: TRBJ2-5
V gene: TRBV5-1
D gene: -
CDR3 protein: CASSFQGYQETQYF
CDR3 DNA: TGCGCCAGCAGCTTTCAGGGTTACCAAGAGACCCAGTACTTC

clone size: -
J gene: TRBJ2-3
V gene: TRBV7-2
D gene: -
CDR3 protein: CASSFPAATDTQYF
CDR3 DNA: TGTGCCAGCAGCTTTCCAGCGGCCACAGATACGCAGTATTTT

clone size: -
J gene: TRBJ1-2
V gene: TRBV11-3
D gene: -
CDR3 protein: CASYRVGGYTF
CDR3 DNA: TGTGCCAGTTACAGGGTCGGTGGCTACACCTTC